The next 27 T cell receptor beta chains were all read from a single sample in a study of blood T cells in healthy people across ages. Primed by a sample-barcoded 5' primer and a J-beta primer mix, a second PCR proceeded for about 6 to 11 cycles. TCRdb independently ran MiXCR on the 5' RACE reads; one entry per CDR3 protein. The table includes hundreds of thousands of distinct CDR3 sequences, under 30% detected once. Sequencing input: blood. These receptors were obtained from a woman older than 75 in good health.

This clonotype was seen at least ten times. The V call is TRBV20-1, the J call TRBJ2-5; D is undetermined. Germline lookup yields CDR1 DFQATT and CDR2 SNEGSKA (reference sequence). V shed 0 bases and J shed 0 bases, with 8 bases lying between them. The CDR3 extends over 14 amino acids. Here the CDR3 DNA reads TGCAGTGCTAGAGAGGCCGGGTACCAAGAGACCCAGTACTTC. Its protein product is CSAREAGYQETQYF.

This chain uses TRBV5-6 with TRBJ1-3; TRBD1 is a possible D gene (5 bases). Trimming stripped 5 bases from V and 0 bases from J, with 12 bases between. Germline CDR1 is SGHDT and CDR2 is YYEEEE. The CDR3 runs to 15 residues. The CDR3: CASSRGQLSGNTIYF. The CDR3 nucleotides read TGTGCCAGCAGTCGCGGACAACTCTCTGGAAACACCATATATTTT.

This clonotype was observed many times. This chain connects TRBV6-5 to TRBJ2-5; 12 bases match TRBD2. The CDR3 sequence is 17 residues long. The germline gives CDR1 MNHEY, CDR2 SVGAGI. Trimming removed 6 bases from V and 4 bases from J; junction bases left unmatched: 12. CDR3 sequence reads: CASSPRQPGLAGETQYF. In nucleotides, the CDR3 is TGTGCCAGCAGCCCAAGACAACCGGGACTAGCGGGAGAGACCCAGTACTTC.

This clonotype was seen at least ten times. The rearrangement joins TRBV7-2 to TRBJ2-1; D gene ambiguous. CDR3 length equals 16 residues. CDR1 and CDR2 from the germline V gene are SGHTA and FQGNSA. V was shortened by 5 bases and J by 0 bases, with 14 bases between the two germline ends. The CDR3, as DNA: TGTGCCAGCAGCCGAACCTCGTGGGGCTCCTACAATGAGCAGTTCTTC. It is translated as CASSRTSWGSYNEQFF.

Notes on this clonotype: The junction does not match germline at one end; this may be a read error. This chain joins TRBV12-3 or TRBV12-4 and TRBJ2-3; D may be TRBD2 (5 bases). The CDR3 is 16 amino acids. This chain's CDR3 is CASSLVPRGSADTQYF. CDR3 DNA: TGTGCCAGCAGTTTAGTCCCGAGAGGGAGCGCAGATACGCAGTATTTC.

This clonotype was counted at least ten times. V gene TRBV20-1 combines with J gene TRBJ2-5; 8 bases line up with TRBD2. The CDR3 totals 16 residues. J lost 2 bases, V lost 0 bases, and 8 bases had no gene match. The germline gives CDR1 DFQATT, CDR2 SNEGSKA (reference sequence). In DNA, the CDR3 is TGCAGTGCTAGAGATCCCCAGCGGGGGTATCAAGAGACCCAGTACTTC. Its translation: CSARDPQRGYQETQYF.

This clonotype was detected many times. The V and J genes are TRBV20-1 and TRBJ2-3; weak D call: TRBD2 (7 bases). The germline CDR1 and CDR2 sequences are DFQATT and SNEGSKA (reference sequence). The CDR3 contains 14 residues. V was clipped by 1 base and J by 4 bases, with 12 bases between them. The CDR3 DNA sequence: TGCAGTGCTAGAGGAGGGGGGGCCGCAGATACGCAGTATTTT. This encodes CSARGGGAADTQYF.

This clonotype was counted once. This chain joins TRBV7-2 and TRBJ1-1, with unresolved D. V lost 1 base to trimming and J lost 6 bases, with 9 bases between them. CDR3 length: 13 amino acids. The germline V gene encodes CDR1 SGHTA and CDR2 FQGNSA. CDR3 sequence (DNA): TGTGCCAGCAGCTTAGTACGACACCCTGAAGCTTTCTTT. It encodes CASSLVRHPEAFF.

This clonotype was detected many times. The chain carries TRBV3-1 and TRBJ1-2; D call uncertain. V lost 0 bases and J lost 7, with 9 bases in between. The CDR3 is 13 residues long. Germline V gives CDR1 LGHDT, CDR2 YNNKEL (reference sequence). CDR3 sequence: CASSQDILRGYTF. As DNA, the CDR3 is TGTGCCAGCAGCCAAGATATCCTCCGTGGCTACACCTTC. The variable domain in full, completed from reference TRBV3-1 and TRBJ1-2, reads DTAVSQTPKYLVTQMGNDKSIKCEQNLGHDTMYWYKQDSKKFLKIMFSYNNKELIINETVPNRFSPKSPDKAHLNLHINSLELGDSAVYFCASSQDILRGYTFGSGTRLTVV.

This clonotype came up many times. The chain is built from TRBV11-2 and TRBJ1-5; perhaps TRBD1 as D (6 bases). Per the germline V gene, CDR1 is SGHAT and CDR2 is FQNNGV. Trimming cost V 1 base and J 6 bases, with 13 bases left between them. This CDR3 contains 15 residues. The CDR3 coding sequence is TGTGCCAGCAGCTTAGGGGCAGGGGATCTTCAGCCCCAGCATTTT. Protein product: CASSLGAGDLQPQHF. Complete variable domain (other parts from reference TRBV11-2 and TRBJ1-5): EAGVAQSPRYKIIEKRQSVAFWCNPISGHATLYWYQQILGQGPKLLIQFQNNGVVDDSQLPKDRFSAERLKGVDSTLKIQPAKLEDSAVYLCASSLGAGDLQPQHFGDGTRLSIL.

This chain connects TRBV6-2 or TRBV6-3 to TRBJ2-1; maybe TRBD2 (6 bases). Trimming pared 6 bases from V and 8 bases from J, leaving 17 bases between. Germline assignment: CDR1 MNHEY and CDR2 SVGEGT. The CDR3 sequence is 14 residues long. CDR3 sequence (DNA): TGTGCCAGCAGACGACTAGGGGCTGGGGATGAGCAGTTCTTC. This codes for CASRRLGAGDEQFF.

This clonotype showed up just a few times. CDR3 sequence reads: CASSIGKETQYF. Here the CDR3 DNA reads TGTGCCAGTAGTATCGGTAAAGAGACCCAGTACTTC. The chain links TRBV19 to TRBJ2-5; D gene ambiguous. Germline V lookup: CDR1 LNHDA, CDR2 SQIVND (reference sequence). This CDR3 has 12 residues. With 3 bases removed from V and 3 bases from J, the gap between germline ends came to 5 bases.

The rearrangement joins TRBV6-1 to TRBJ1-1; D possibly corresponds to TRBD1 (6 bases). V dropped 4 bases and J dropped 0 bases, with 15 bases sitting between them. This CDR3 is 16 amino acids long. The germline gives CDR1 MNHNS, CDR2 SASEGT. This CDR3 is CASSAQGGGLNTEAFF. CDR3 DNA sequence: TGTGCCAGCAGTGCCCAAGGGGGGGGCCTGAACACTGAAGCTTTCTTT.

A single count supports this clonotype. This chain uses TRBV20-1 with TRBJ2-5; no definite D call. The CDR3 length is 13 residues. Trimming took 6 bases from V and 5 from J, leaving 16 bases between them. From germline, CDR1 is DFQATT and CDR2 SNEGSKA (reference sequence). DNA for the CDR3: TGCAGTGCACGCATCCTTGGTGGGGAGACCCAGTACTTC. Translating gives CSARILGGETQYF.

The chain links TRBV27 to TRBJ1-6, with D tentatively TRBD1 (5 bases). This CDR3 is 16 amino acids long. CDR1 is MNHEY and CDR2 is SMNVEV in the germline V gene (reference sequence). The ends were cut back, 5 bases at V and 8 bases at J, with 19 bases in the middle. CDR3 amino acids: CASSPLRARGDSPLHF. The CDR3 DNA is TGTGCCAGCAGTCCTTTACGGGCGCGGGGGGATTCACCCCTCCACTTT.

The chain joins TRBV20-1 to TRBJ1-1, with TRBD1 identical over 7 bases. Germline CDR1 is DFQATT and CDR2 is SNEGSKA (reference sequence). V was pared by 6 bases and J by 5 bases, with 6 bases of the junction left unmatched. This CDR3 is built from 12 residues. The CDR3 spells CSAPDRATEAFF. In nucleotides, the CDR3 is TGCAGTGCACCTGACAGGGCAACTGAAGCTTTCTTT.

A remark on this clonotype: The junction departs from the called germline gene at one end, perhaps through a read error. DNA of the CDR3: TGTGCCAGCTCACCACAGGCAGGGAACGCTGAAGCTTTCTTT. As protein: CASSPQAGNAEAFF. The rearrangement joins TRBV18 to TRBJ1-1; the D gene is possibly TRBD1 (5 bases). There are 14 residues in the CDR3. Germline V CDR1 and CDR2: KGHSH, LQKENI.

This clonotype was picked up many times. The chain has TRBV20-1 and TRBJ2-3, with D perhaps matching TRBD2 (5 bases). Trimming took off 0 bases at V and 2 bases at J, with 12 bases between the two ends. There are 15 residues in the CDR3. The germline CDR1 and CDR2 sequences are DFQATT and SNEGSKA (reference sequence). The CDR3 DNA is TGCAGTGCTAGAGATACGGGGAGACACACAGATACGCAGTATTTT. Amino acids: CSARDTGRHTDTQYF.

Turning to this clonotype: Relative to the germline gene, one junction end is altered; a read error may explain this. The rearrangement links TRBV11-2 to TRBJ2-5, with 8 bases fitting TRBD1. The DNA matches TRBJ2-7 better at its end, which makes the J call doubtful. The CDR3 covers 17 residues. Germline V lookup: CDR1 SGHAT, CDR2 FQNNGV. CDR3: CAGSPGQGSSLSCEQYF. CDR3 DNA sequence: TGTGCCGGCAGCCCAGGACAGGGATCTTCACTCTCCTGCGAGCAGTACTTC.

This clonotype was counted only a few times. A much larger clone sits a single nucleotide away, making a read error possible. V usage is TRBV12-3 or TRBV12-4 and J usage is TRBJ1-1; D not certain. This CDR3 is 13 amino acids long. CDR3 region: CASNLAYPVEAFF. The CDR3 region has the DNA TGTGCCAGCAATTTAGCGTACCCAGTTGAAGCTTTCTTT.

As for this clonotype: A read error is possible here, since a much larger clone lies one base away. The chain combines TRBV20-1 with TRBJ2-7; 10 bases match TRBD1. The CDR3 contains 16 residues. The V gene end was trimmed by 0 bases and the J gene end by 4 bases; junction bases not matched to a gene: 9. Looked up from germline, CDR1 is DFQATT and CDR2 is SNEGSKA (reference sequence). CDR3 DNA: TGCAGTGCTAGAGACGAGAGGCGGACAGGGGGGTACGAGCAGTACTTC. Protein product: CSARDERRTGGYEQYF.

Concerning this clonotype: Relative to the germline gene, one junction end is altered; a read error may explain this. V is TRBV14 and J is TRBJ2-6, with 9 bases matching TRBD1. Germline CDR1 reads SGHDN; CDR2 reads FVKESK. CDR3 length equals 18 residues. DNA for the CDR3: TGTGTCAGCAGCCAAGTCGGGACAGGGTTAACTGGGGCCAACGTCCTGACTTTC. This encodes CVSSQVGTGLTGANVLTF. The whole variable domain, remainder taken from reference TRBV14 and TRBJ2-6, is EAGVTQFPSHSVIEKGQTVTLRCDPISGHDNLYWYRRVMGKEIKFLLHFVKESKQDESGMPNNRFLAERTGGTYSTLKVQPAELEDSGVYFCVSSQVGTGLTGANVLTFGAGSRLTVL.

CDR3 coding DNA: TGTGCCAGCAAATTTAGTGGACAGCCGAACACTGAAGCTTTCTTT. It is translated as CASKFSGQPNTEAFF. The chain carries TRBV6-6 and TRBJ1-1; tentatively, D is TRBD1 (6 bases). CDR1 MNHNY and CDR2 SVGAGI come from the germline V gene (reference sequence). The CDR3 covers 15 residues. V lost 7 bases and J lost 1, with 16 bases in between.

The sample holds many counts of this clonotype. In DNA, the CDR3 is TGCGCCAGCAGCTTGGGCTTACTAGCGGGAAGCACAGATACGCAGTATTTT. Its protein is CASSLGLLAGSTDTQYF. V gene TRBV5-1 combines with J gene TRBJ2-3; 10 positions agree with TRBD2. The V gene's germline CDR1 is SGHRS and CDR2 YFSETQ. This CDR3 has 17 amino acids. V gave up 0 bases and J gave up 0 bases; unmatched junction bases: 4.

This clonotype has ten or more counts. This rearrangement joins TRBV7-2 to TRBJ2-5; D is perhaps TRBD2 (5 bases). Trimming took 2 bases from V and 4 from J, leaving 8 bases between them. This CDR3 spans 13 amino acids. The germline V gene has CDR1 SGHTA and CDR2 FQGNSA. The CDR3 DNA is TGTGCCAGCAGCTTACCGGGGATAGAGACCCAGTACTTC. This encodes CASSLPGIETQYF.

This clonotype has a count of ten or more. The J gene is TRBJ2-7, the V gene TRBV5-1; TRBD2 aligns across 11 bases. The germline gives CDR1 SGHRS, CDR2 YFSETQ. The CDR3 extends over 15 amino acids. V gave up 2 bases and J gave up 0 bases; unmatched junction bases: 1. CDR3 DNA: TGCGCCAGCAGCTTACTAGCGGGGGCCTCCTACGAGCAGTACTTC. This gives the protein CASSLLAGASYEQYF.

This clonotype was picked up many times. The chain uses TRBV7-9 and TRBJ2-1; perhaps TRBD2 as D (7 bases). Germline V gene sequence: CDR1 SEHNR, CDR2 FQNEAQ (reference sequence). V shed 5 bases and J shed 3 bases, with 20 bases lying between them. The CDR3 sequence is 17 residues long. The CDR3 region is CASSPRPRGGRYNEQFF. The DNA for the CDR3 is TGTGCCAGCAGCCCACGCCCGAGGGGGGGACGCTACAATGAGCAGTTCTTC.